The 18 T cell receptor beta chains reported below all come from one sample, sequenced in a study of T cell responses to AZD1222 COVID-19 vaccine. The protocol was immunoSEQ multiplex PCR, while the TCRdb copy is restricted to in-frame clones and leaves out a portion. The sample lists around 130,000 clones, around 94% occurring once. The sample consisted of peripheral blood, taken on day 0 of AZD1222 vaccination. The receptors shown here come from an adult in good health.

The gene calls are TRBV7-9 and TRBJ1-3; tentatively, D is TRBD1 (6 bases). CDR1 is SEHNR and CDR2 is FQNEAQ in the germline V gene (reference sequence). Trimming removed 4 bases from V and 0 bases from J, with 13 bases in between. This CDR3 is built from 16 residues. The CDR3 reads CASSSGQPNSGNTIYF. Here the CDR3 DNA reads TGTGCCAGCAGCTCAGGACAGCCCAACTCTGGAAACACCATATATTTT.

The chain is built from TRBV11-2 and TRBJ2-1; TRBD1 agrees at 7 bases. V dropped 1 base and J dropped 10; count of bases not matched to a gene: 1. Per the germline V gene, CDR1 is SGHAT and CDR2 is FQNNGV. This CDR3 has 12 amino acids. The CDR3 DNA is TGTGCCAGCAGCTTAGGGACAGGCGAGCAGTTCTTC. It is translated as CASSLGTGEQFF.

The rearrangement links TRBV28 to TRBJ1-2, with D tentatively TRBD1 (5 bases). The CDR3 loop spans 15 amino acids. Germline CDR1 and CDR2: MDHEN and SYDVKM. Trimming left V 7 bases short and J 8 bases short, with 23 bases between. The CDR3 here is CASNSITPGARGYTF. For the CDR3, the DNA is TGTGCCAGCAACTCCATAACCCCCGGGGCTAGGGGCTACACCTTC.

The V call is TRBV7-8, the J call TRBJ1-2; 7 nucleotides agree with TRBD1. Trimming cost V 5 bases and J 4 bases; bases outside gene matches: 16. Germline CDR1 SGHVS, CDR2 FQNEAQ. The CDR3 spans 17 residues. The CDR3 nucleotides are TGTGCCAGCAGCACCTTAGGGGGCGCCCCGATATTCTATGGCTACACCTTC. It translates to CASSTLGGAPIFYGYTF.

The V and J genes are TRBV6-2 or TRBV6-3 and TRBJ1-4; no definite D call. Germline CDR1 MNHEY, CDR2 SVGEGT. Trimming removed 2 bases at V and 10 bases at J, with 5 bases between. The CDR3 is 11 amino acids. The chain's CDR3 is CASSYGGKLFF. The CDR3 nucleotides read TGTGCCAGCAGTTACGGCGGAAAACTGTTTTTT.

The CDR3 DNA sequence: TGTGCCAGCAGCCAACCCTCGGGAGTCGGCGAGCAGTACTTC. It is translated as CASSQPSGVGEQYF. V and J are TRBV9 and TRBJ2-7; tentatively, D is TRBD2 (6 bases). The length of the CDR3 is 14 residues. CDR1 SGDLS and CDR2 YYNGEE come from the germline V gene. V was trimmed by 4 bases and J by 6 bases, leaving 17 bases between them. The full variable domain, rest sourced from reference TRBV9 and TRBJ2-7, is DSGVTQTPKHLITATGQRVTLRCSPRSGDLSVYWYQQSLDQGLQFLIQYYNGEERAKGNILERFSAQQFPDLHSELNLSSLELGDSALYFCASSQPSGVGEQYFGPGTRLTVT.

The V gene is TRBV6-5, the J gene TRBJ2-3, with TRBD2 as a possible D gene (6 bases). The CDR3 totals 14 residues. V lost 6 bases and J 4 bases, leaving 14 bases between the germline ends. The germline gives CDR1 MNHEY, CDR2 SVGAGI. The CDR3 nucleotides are TGTGCCAGCAGCCTCCGCGGGGTGGCAGATACGCAGTATTTT. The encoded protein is CASSLRGVADTQYF.

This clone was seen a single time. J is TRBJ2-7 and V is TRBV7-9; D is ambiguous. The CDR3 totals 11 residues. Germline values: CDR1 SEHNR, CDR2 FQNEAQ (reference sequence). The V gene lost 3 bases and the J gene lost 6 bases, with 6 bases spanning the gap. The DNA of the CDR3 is TGTGCCAGCAGCTTTAGTTTCGAGCAGTACTTC. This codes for CASSFSFEQYF.

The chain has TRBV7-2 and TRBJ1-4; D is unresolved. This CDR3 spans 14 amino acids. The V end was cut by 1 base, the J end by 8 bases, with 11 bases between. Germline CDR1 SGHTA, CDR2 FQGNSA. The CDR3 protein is CASSLGGLGEKLFF. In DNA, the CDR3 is TGTGCCAGCAGCTTAGGTGGCTTAGGGGAAAAACTGTTTTTT.

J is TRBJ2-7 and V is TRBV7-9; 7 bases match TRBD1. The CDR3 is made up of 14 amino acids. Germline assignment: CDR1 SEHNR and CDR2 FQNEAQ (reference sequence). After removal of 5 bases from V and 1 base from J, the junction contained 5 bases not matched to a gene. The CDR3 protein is CASSRGGSSYEQYF. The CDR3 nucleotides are TGTGCCAGCAGCCGAGGGGGCTCTTCCTACGAGCAGTACTTC. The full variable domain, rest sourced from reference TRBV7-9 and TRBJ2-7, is DTGVSQNPRHKITKRGQNVTFRCDPISEHNRLYWYRQTLGQGPEFLTYFQNEAQLEKSRLLSDRFSAERPKGSFSTLEIQRTEQGDSAMYLCASSRGGSSYEQYFGPGTRLTVT.

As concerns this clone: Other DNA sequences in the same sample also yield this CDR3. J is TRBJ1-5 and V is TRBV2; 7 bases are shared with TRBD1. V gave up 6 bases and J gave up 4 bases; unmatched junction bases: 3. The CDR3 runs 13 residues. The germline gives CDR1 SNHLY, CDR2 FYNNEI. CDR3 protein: CASRGTVNQPQHF. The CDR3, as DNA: TGTGCCAGCAGGGGGACAGTGAATCAGCCCCAGCATTTT.

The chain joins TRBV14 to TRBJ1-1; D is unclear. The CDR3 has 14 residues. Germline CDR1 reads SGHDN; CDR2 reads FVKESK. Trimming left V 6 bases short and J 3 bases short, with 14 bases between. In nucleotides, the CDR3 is TGTGCCAGCAGTCTCCTGACCTGGGACACTGAAGCTTTCTTT. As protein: CASSLLTWDTEAFF.

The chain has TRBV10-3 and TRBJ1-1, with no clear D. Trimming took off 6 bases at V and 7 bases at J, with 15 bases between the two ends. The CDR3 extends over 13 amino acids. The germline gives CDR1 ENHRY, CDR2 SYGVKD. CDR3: CAIRPPPANEAFF. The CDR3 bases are TGTGCCATCAGACCCCCTCCGGCAAATGAAGCTTTCTTT.

CDR3 in DNA: TGTGCCAGCAGCTTGGACAGGGGGCCCCACGAGCAGTACTTC. Translating gives CASSLDRGPHEQYF. The chain recombines TRBV11-2 with TRBJ2-7; 11 nucleotides agree with TRBD1. This CDR3 has 14 residues. Germline assignment: CDR1 SGHAT and CDR2 FQNNGV. V lost 3 bases and J lost 5; bases outside the gene matches: 3. Full variable domain (outside the CDR3, taken from reference TRBV11-2 and TRBJ2-7): EAGVAQSPRYKIIEKRQSVAFWCNPISGHATLYWYQQILGQGPKLLIQFQNNGVVDDSQLPKDRFSAERLKGVDSTLKIQPAKLEDSAVYLCASSLDRGPHEQYFGPGTRLTVT.

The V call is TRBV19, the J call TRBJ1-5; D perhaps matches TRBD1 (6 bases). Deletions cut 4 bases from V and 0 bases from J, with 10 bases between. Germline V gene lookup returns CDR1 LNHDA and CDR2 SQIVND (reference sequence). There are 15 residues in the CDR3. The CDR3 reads CASSRGPNSNQPQHF. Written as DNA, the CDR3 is TGTGCCAGTAGTAGGGGGCCAAATAGCAATCAGCCCCAGCATTTT.

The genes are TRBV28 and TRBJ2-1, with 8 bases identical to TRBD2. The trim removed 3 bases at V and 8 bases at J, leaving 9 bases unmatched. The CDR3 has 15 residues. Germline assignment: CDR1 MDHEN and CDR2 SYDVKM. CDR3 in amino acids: CASSFAGAAGDEQFF. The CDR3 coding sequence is TGTGCCAGCAGTTTTGCTGGTGCAGCGGGGGATGAGCAGTTCTTC.

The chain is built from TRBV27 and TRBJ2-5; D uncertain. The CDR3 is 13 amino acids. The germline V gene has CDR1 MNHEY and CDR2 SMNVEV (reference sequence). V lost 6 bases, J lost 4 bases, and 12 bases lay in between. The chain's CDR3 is CASRSSGIETQYF. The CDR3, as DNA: TGTGCCAGCAGATCCAGTGGGATAGAGACCCAGTACTTC.

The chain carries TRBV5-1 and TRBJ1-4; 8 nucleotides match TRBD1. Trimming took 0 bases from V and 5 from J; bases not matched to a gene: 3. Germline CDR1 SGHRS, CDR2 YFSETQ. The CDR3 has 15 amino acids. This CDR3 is CASSLGGQENEKLFF. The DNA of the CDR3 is TGCGCCAGCAGCTTGGGGGGACAGGAGAATGAAAAACTGTTTTTT. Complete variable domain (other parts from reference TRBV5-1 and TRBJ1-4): KAGVTQTPRYLIKTRGQQVTLSCSPISGHRSVSWYQQTPGQGLQFLFEYFSETQRNKGNFPGRFSGRQFSNSRSEMNVSTLELGDSALYLCASSLGGQENEKLFFGSGTQLSVL.